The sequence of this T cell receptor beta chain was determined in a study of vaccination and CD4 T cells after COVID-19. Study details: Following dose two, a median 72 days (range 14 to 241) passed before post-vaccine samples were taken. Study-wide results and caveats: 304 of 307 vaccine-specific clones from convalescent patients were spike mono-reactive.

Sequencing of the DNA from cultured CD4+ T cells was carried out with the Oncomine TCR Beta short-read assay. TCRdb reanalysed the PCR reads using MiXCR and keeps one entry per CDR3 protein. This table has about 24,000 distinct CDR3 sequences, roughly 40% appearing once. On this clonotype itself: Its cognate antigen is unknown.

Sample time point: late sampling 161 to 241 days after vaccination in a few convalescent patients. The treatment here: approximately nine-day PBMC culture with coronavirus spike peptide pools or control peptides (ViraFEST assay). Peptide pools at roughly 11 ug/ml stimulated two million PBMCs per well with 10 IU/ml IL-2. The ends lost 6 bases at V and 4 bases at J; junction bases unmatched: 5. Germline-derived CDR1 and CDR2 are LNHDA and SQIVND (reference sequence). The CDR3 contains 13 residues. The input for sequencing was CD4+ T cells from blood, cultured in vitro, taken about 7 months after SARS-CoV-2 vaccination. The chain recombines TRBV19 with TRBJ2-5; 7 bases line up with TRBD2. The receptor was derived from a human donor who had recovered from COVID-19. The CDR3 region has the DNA TGTGCCAGTAGGGGGGGGTACCGAGAGACCCAGTACTTC. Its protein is CASRGGYRETQYF.